This T cell receptor beta chain derives from a study of cytotoxic CD8 clonotypes in ibrutinib-treated CLL. For the study at large: Recorded responses included approximately 25 partial and 2 complete; following median about 68 months, roughly 15 stayed remitted and around twelve progressed.

Germline values: CDR1 SGHAT, CDR2 FQNNGV. V lost 0 bases and J lost 9, with 9 bases in between. The CDR3 is made up of 13 amino acids. The assay was immunoSEQ multiplex PCR, and TCRdb's table has in-frame clones only and misses some. The sample lists a few hundred thousand clones, roughly two thirds occurring once. The source was PBMCs, collected after 36 months of ibrutinib treatment. The source is a human donor with chronic lymphocytic leukemia. V and J are TRBV11-2 and TRBJ2-1, with D possibly TRBD2 on 6 matching bases. The CDR3 DNA follows: TGTGCCAGCAGCTTAGATTTCGGGGGTGAGCAGTTCTTC. It translates to CASSLDFGGEQFF.